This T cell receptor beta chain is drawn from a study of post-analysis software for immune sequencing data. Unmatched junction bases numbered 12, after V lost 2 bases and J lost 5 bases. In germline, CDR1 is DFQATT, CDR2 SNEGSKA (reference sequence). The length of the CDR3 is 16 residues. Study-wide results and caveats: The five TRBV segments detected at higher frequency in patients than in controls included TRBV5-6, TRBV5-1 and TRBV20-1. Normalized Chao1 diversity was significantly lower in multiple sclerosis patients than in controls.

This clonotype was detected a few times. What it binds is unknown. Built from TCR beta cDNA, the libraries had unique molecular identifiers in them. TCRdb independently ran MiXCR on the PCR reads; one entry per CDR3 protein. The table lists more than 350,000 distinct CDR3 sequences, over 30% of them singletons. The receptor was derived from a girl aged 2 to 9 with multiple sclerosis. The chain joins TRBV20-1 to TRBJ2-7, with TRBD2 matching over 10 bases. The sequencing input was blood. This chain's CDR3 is CSARPKTSGIVNEQYF. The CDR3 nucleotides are TGCAGTGCTAGACCTAAAACTAGCGGGATAGTCAACGAGCAGTACTTC.